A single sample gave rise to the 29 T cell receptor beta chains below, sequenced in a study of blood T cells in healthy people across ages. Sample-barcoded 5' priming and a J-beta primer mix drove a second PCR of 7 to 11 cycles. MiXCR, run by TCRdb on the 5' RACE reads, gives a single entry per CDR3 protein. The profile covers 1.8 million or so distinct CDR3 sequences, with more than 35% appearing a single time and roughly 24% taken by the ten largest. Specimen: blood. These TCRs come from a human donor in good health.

The CDR3 reads CASSQPPGPPQYF. Written as DNA, the CDR3 is TGTGCCAGCAGCCAACCTCCGGGACCACCGCAGTATTTT. V and J are TRBV3-1 and TRBJ2-3; either TRBD1 or TRBD2 may fit D (5 bases each). Germline V CDR1 and CDR2: LGHDT, YNNKEL (reference sequence). The CDR3 covers 13 residues. The V and J ends lost 2 bases and 10 bases respectively, with 13 bases between them.

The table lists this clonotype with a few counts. CDR3 protein: CSARMVRLPSSYEQYF. The CDR3 nucleotides read TGCAGTGCTAGGATGGTCCGGCTCCCTAGCTCCTACGAGCAGTACTTC. The rearrangement joins TRBV20-1 to TRBJ2-7; D not resolved. CDR3 length: 16 amino acids. Germline V gene lookup returns CDR1 DFQATT and CDR2 SNEGSKA (reference sequence). V lost 3 bases to trimming and J lost 0 bases, with 18 bases between them.

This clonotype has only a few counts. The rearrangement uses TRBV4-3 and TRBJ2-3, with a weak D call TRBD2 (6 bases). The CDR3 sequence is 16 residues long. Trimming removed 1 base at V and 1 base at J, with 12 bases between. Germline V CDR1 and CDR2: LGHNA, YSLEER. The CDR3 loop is CASSQVYGGGTDTQYF. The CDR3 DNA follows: TGCGCCAGCAGCCAAGTTTACGGCGGGGGCACAGATACGCAGTATTTT.

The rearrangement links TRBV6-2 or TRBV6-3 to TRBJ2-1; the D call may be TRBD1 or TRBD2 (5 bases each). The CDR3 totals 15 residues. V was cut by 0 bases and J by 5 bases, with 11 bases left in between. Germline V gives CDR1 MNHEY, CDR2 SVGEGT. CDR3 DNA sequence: TGTGCCAGCAGTTACTCGAGGGGACCCAACAATGAGCAGTTCTTC. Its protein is CASSYSRGPNNEQFF.

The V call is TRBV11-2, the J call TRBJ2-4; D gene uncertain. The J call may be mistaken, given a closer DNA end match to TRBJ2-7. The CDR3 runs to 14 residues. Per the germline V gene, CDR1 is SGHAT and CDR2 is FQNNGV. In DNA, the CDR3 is TGTGCCAGCAGCGGACGACACCGAGCCTACGAGCAGTACTTC. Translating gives CASSGRHRAYEQYF.

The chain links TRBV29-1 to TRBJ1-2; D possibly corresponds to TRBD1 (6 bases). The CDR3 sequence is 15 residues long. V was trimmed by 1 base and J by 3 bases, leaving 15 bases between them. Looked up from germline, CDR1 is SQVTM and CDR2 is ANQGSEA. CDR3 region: CSVEVSRDNYYGYTF. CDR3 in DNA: TGCAGCGTTGAAGTCTCTCGGGACAACTACTATGGCTACACCTTC.

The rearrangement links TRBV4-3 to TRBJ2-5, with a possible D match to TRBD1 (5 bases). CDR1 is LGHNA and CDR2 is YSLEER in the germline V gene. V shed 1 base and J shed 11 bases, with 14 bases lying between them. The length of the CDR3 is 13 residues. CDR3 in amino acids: CASSQGWQGGQYF. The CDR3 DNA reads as TGCGCCAGCAGCCAAGGATGGCAGGGTGGGCAGTACTTC.

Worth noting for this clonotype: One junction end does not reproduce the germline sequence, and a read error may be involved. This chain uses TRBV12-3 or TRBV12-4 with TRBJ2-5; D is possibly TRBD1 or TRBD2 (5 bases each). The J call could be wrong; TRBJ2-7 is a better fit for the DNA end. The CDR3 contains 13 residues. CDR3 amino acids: CASGFWGTYEQYF. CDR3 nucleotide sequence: TGTGCCAGCGGTTTTTGGGGGACCTACGAGCAGTACTTC.

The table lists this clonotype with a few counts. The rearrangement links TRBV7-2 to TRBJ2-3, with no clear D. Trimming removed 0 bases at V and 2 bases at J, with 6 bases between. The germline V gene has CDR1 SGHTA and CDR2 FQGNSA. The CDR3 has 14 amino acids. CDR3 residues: CASSLAWVTDTQYF. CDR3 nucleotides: TGTGCCAGCAGCTTAGCTTGGGTCACAGATACGCAGTATTTT.

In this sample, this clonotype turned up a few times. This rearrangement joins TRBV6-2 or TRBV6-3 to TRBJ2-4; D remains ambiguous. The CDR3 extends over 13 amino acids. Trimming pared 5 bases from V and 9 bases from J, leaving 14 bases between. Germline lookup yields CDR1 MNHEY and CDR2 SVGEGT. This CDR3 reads CASSPHNGPIQYF. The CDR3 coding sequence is TGTGCCAGCAGTCCCCACAACGGGCCCATTCAGTACTTC.

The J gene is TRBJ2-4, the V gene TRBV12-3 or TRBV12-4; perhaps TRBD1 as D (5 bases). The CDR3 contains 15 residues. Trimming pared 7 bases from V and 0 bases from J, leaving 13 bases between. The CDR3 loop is CASNTNQGAKNIQYF. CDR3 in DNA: TGTGCCAGCAACACCAACCAGGGAGCCAAAAACATTCAGTACTTC.

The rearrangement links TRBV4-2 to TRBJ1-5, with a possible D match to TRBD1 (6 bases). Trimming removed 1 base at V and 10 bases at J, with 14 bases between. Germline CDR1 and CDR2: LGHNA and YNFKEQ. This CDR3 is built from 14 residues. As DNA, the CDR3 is TGTGCCAGCAGCCAAGTTGTCAGGGGCAGCCCCCAGCATTTT. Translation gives CASSQVVRGSPQHF.

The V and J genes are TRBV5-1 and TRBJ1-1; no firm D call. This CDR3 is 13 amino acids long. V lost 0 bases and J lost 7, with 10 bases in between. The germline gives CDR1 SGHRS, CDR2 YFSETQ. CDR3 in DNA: TGCGCCAGCAGCTTGGACACTTCTTATGAAGCTTTCTTT. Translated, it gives CASSLDTSYEAFF.

The CDR3 sequence is CASSQQQGSYEQYF. DNA for the CDR3: TGTGCCAGCAGCCAACAGCAGGGGTCATACGAGCAGTACTTC. The J gene is TRBJ2-7, the V gene TRBV3-1, with D tentatively TRBD1 (6 bases). The CDR3 is made up of 14 amino acids. Germline assignment: CDR1 LGHDT and CDR2 YNNKEL (reference sequence). V was trimmed by 2 bases and J by 4 bases, leaving 12 bases between them.

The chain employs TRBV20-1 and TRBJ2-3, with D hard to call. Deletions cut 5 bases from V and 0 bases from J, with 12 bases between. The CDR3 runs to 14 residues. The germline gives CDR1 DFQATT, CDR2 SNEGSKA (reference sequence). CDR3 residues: CSAPDLKSTDTQYF. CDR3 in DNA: TGCAGTGCTCCAGACTTAAAGAGCACAGATACGCAGTATTTT.

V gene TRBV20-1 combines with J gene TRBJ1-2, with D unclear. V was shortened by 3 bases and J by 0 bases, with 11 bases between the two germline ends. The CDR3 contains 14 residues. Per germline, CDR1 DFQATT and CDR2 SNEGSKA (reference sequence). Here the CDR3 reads CSASPGSTNYGYTF. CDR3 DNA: TGCAGTGCTAGCCCCGGGAGTACTAACTATGGCTACACCTTC.

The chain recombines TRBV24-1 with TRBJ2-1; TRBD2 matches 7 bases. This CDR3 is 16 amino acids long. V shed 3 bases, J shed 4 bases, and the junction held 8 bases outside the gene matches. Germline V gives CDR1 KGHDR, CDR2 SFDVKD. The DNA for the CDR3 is TGTGCCACCAGTGATCTCACTAGCGCGGCTTACAATGAGCAGTTCTTC. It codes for CATSDLTSAAYNEQFF.

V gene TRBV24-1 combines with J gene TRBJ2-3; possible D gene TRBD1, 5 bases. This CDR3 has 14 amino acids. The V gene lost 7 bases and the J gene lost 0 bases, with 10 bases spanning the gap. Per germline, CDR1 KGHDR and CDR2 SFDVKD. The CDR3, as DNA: TGTGCCACCAGGGCAGGGATCAGCACAGATACGCAGTATTTT. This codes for CATRAGISTDTQYF.

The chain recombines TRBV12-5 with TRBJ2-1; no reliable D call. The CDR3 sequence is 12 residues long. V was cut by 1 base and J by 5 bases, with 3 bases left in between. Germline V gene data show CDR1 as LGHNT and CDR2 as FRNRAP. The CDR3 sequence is CASGLADNEQFF. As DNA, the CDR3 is TGTGCTAGTGGTTTGGCTGACAATGAGCAGTTCTTC. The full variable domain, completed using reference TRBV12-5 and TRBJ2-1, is DARVTQTPRHKVTEMGQEVTMRCQPILGHNTVFWYRQTMMQGLELLAYFRNRAPLDDSGMPKDRFSAEMPDATLATLKIQPSEPRDSAVYFCASGLADNEQFFGPGTRLTVL.

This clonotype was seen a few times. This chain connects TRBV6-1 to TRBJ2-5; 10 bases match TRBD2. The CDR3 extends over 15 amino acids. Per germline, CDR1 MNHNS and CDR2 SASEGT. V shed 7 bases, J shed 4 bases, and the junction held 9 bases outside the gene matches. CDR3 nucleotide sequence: TGTGCCAGCACTGATAGCGGGGGGCCCGGAGAGACCCAGTACTTC. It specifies CASTDSGGPGETQYF.

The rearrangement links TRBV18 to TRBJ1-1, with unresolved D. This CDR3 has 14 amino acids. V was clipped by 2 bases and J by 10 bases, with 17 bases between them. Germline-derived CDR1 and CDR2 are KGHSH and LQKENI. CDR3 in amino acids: CASSPNADEPPAFF. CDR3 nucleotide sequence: TGTGCCAGCTCACCAAACGCCGATGAACCCCCAGCTTTCTTT.

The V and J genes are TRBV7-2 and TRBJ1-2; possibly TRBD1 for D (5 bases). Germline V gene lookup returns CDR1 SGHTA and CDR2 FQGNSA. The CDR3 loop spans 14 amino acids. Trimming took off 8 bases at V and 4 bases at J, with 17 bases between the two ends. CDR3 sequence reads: CASGNQGWSYGYTF. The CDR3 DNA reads TGTGCCAGCGGAAATCAGGGTTGGAGCTATGGCTACACCTTC.

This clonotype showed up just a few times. The CDR3 reads CASSLAPTDSYEQYF. The CDR3, as DNA: TGTGCCAGCAGCTTAGCCCCGACAGATTCCTACGAGCAGTACTTC. V usage is TRBV7-2 and J usage is TRBJ2-7; D is possibly TRBD1 (5 bases). Looked up from germline, CDR1 is SGHTA and CDR2 is FQGNSA. This CDR3 is built from 15 residues. Trimming took off 0 bases at V and 1 base at J, with 10 bases between the two ends.

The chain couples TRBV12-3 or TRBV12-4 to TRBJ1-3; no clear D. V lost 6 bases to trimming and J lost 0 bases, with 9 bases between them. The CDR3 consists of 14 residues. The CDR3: CASRPTVSGNTIYF. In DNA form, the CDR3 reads TGTGCCAGCAGGCCTACGGTCTCTGGAAACACCATATATTTT.

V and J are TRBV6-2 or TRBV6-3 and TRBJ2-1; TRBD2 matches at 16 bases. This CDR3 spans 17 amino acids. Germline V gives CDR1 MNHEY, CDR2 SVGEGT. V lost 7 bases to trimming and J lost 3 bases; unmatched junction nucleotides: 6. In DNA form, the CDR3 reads TGTGCCAGCACGACCGGGACTAGCGGGGGGGACTACAATGAGCAGTTCTTC. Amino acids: CASTTGTSGGDYNEQFF.

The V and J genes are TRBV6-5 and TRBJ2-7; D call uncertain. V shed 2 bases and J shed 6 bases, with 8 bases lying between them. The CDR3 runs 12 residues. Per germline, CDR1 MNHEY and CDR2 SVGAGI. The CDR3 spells CASSYRGSEQYF. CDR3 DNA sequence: TGTGCCAGCAGTTACCGAGGTTCCGAGCAGTACTTC.

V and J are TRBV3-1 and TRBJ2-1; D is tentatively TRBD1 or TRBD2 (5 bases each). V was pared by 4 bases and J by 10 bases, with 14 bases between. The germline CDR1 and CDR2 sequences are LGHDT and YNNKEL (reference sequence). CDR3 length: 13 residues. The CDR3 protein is CASSRGFGAEQFF. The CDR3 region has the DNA TGTGCCAGCAGCCGAGGGTTTGGGGCGGAGCAGTTCTTC.

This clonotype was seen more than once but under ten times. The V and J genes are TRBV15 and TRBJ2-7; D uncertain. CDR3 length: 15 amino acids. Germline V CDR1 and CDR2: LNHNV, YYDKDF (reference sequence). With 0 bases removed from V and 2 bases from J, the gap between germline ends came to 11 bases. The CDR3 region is CATSRDEWQTYEQYF. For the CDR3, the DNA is TGTGCCACCAGCAGAGATGAATGGCAGACCTACGAGCAGTACTTC.

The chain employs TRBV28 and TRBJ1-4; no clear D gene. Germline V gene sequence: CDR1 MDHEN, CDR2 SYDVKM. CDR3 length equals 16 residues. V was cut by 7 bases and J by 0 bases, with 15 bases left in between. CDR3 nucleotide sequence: TGTGCCAGCAATACCGGGTGGAAAGCAACTAATGAAAAACTGTTTTTT. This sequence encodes CASNTGWKATNEKLFF. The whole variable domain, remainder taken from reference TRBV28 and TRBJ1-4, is DVKVTQSSRYLVKRTGEKVFLECVQDMDHENMFWYRQDPGLGLRLIYFSYDVKMKEKGDIPEGYSVSREKKERFSLILESASTNQTSMYLCASNTGWKATNEKLFFGSGTQLSVL.